This T cell receptor beta chain was profiled in a study of cytomegalovirus exposure and HLA in healthy donors. Study information: The 110 or so validation repertoires used a platform that matched the one used for the roughly 700 first-cohort repertoires, as a later analysis reported. General study results and limits: Accounts indicate the classifier identified cytomegalovirus status with strong specificity and sensitivity. Rare sequences made up most TCRs, while some public TCRs were found in many donors.

To note about this clone: The antigen remains undetermined.

TCRdb keeps only in-frame clones here, not all; method: immunoSEQ multiplex PCR. Counted here are tens of thousands of clones, under 95% occurring once; the ten biggest clones make up roughly 1%. V was clipped by 4 bases and J by 5 bases, with 20 bases between them. The CDR3 totals 16 residues. Per germline, CDR1 MNHNY and CDR2 SVGAGI (reference sequence). The donors were in the roughly 110-subject validation cohort; that cohort was separate from the roughly 730-subject first cohort. This chain uses TRBV6-6 with TRBJ2-5; tentative D call: TRBD1 (6 bases). The sequenced sample consisted of PBMCs. This sequence originates from a man younger than 35 in good health and CMV-seronegative. In DNA, the CDR3 is TGTGCCAGCAGTTTGGGGGCCGGGCTCATTTTTGAGACCCAGTACTTC. Amino acids: CASSLGAGLIFETQYF.